This entry concerns a single TCR beta chain. Its antigen remains unidentified. This CDR3 has 14 amino acids. The trim removed 4 bases at V and 4 bases at J, leaving 6 bases unmatched. CDR1 and CDR2 (germline): SGHNT, YYREEE (reference sequence). This specimen belongs to a study of cytomegalovirus exposure and HLA in healthy donors. Looking at the study overall: A prior analysis found about 110 million unique TCR beta sequences from roughly 180 million T cells.

Study findings and constraints: Some TCR beta chains (roughly 150 of them) were listed as cytomegalovirus-associated.

Both 60 Vbeta primers and 13 Jbeta primers went into the PCR. TCRdb's table, derived via immunoSEQ multiplex PCR, lists solely in-frame clones and lacks some. Of approximately 210,000 clones in the sample, 75% to 80% were seen once. Source material: PBMCs. The receptor comes from a woman in her twenties or thirties in good health and CMV-seropositive. The chain recombines TRBV5-4 with TRBJ1-2, with 8 bases aligning to TRBD1. DNA for the CDR3: TGTGCCAGCAGCCCAGGACAGGGTAGCTATGGCTACACCTTC. Its protein product is CASSPGQGSYGYTF.